One sample yielded the 20 T cell receptor beta chains listed below, sequenced in a study of cytomegalovirus exposure and HLA in healthy donors. PCR involved 60 Vbeta and 13 Jbeta primers. TCRdb's copy holds only in-frame clones and misses some; the assay was immunoSEQ multiplex PCR. This repertoire includes fewer than 85,000 clones. What was sequenced was PBMCs. The source of these receptors is a woman aged 40 to 50 in good health and CMV-seropositive.

The rearrangement joins TRBV19 to TRBJ1-5; D is undetermined. Trimming shortened V by 5 bases and J by 5 bases, and 13 bases separated the two germline ends. The CDR3 loop spans 14 amino acids. The V gene's germline CDR1 is LNHDA and CDR2 SQIVND (reference sequence). CDR3 in DNA: TGTGCCAGTAGTGGCCTGGCGGGCTATCAGCCCCAGCATTTT. This encodes CASSGLAGYQPQHF.

The CDR3 is CASSLPQGSYEQYF. Written as DNA, the CDR3 is TGTGCCAGCAGTCTACCCCAGGGTTCCTACGAGCAGTACTTC. The chain uses TRBV28 and TRBJ2-7; D perhaps matches TRBD1 (5 bases). From germline, CDR1 is MDHEN and CDR2 SYDVKM. The CDR3 is 14 amino acids. The V gene lost 5 bases and the J gene lost 1 base, with 12 bases spanning the gap. Full variable domain (missing parts from reference TRBV28 and TRBJ2-7): DVKVTQSSRYLVKRTGEKVFLECVQDMDHENMFWYRQDPGLGLRLIYFSYDVKMKEKGDIPEGYSVSREKKERFSLILESASTNQTSMYLCASSLPQGSYEQYFGPGTRLTVT.

The rearrangement joins TRBV6-1 to TRBJ2-1; D perhaps matches TRBD2 (6 bases). Per germline, CDR1 MNHNS and CDR2 SASEGT. This CDR3 is 15 amino acids long. V shed 2 bases and J shed 2 bases, with 10 bases lying between them. CDR3: CASSELGGPYNEQFF. DNA of the CDR3: TGTGCCAGCAGTGAACTGGGAGGCCCCTACAATGAGCAGTTCTTC.

V is TRBV11-2 and J is TRBJ1-2; D unresolved. V dropped 0 bases and J dropped 8 bases, with 10 bases sitting between them. Per germline, CDR1 SGHAT and CDR2 FQNNGV. This CDR3 contains 13 residues. The CDR3 protein is CASSLDGPEGYTF. The CDR3 DNA sequence: TGTGCCAGCAGCTTAGATGGGCCAGAAGGCTACACCTTC.

V usage is TRBV4-1 and J usage is TRBJ2-1; D is perhaps TRBD2 (6 bases). Trimming cost V 5 bases and J 8 bases, with 13 bases left between them. This CDR3 is 13 amino acids long. The V gene's germline CDR1 is MGHRA and CDR2 YSYEKL. The CDR3 sequence is CASSFGPGDEQFF. CDR3 coding DNA: TGCGCCAGCAGCTTCGGACCGGGGGATGAGCAGTTCTTC.

DNA for the CDR3: TGTGCCAGCAGCTTAGCCCTCAGCGGGAGCTACAATGAGCAGTTCTTC. Translating it yields CASSLALSGSYNEQFF. The chain couples TRBV7-9 to TRBJ2-1; 8 bases are shared with TRBD2. There are 16 residues in the CDR3. Germline CDR1 SEHNR, CDR2 FQNEAQ (reference sequence). J gave up 3 bases and V 0 bases, and 4 bases lay outside the gene matches.

The V gene is TRBV7-3, the J gene TRBJ2-5, with a weak D call TRBD2 (6 bases). Germline lookup yields CDR1 SGHTA and CDR2 FQGTGA. The V gene lost 0 bases and the J gene lost 7 bases, with 15 bases spanning the gap. The CDR3 runs to 15 residues. The CDR3 loop reads CASSLTRDSQGTQYF. The CDR3 DNA reads as TGTGCCAGCAGCTTAACCAGGGACTCTCAGGGGACCCAGTACTTC.

The chain employs TRBV19 and TRBJ1-2; 10 bases fit TRBD1. Unmatched junction bases numbered 8, after V lost 3 bases and J lost 4 bases. The length of the CDR3 is 16 residues. Germline CDR1 LNHDA, CDR2 SQIVND (reference sequence). CDR3 sequence reads: CASSMEGTGAGYGYTF. In nucleotides, the CDR3 is TGTGCCAGTAGTATGGAGGGGACAGGGGCTGGCTATGGCTACACCTTC.

The chain joins TRBV19 to TRBJ2-1, with 8 bases lining up with TRBD1. The germline V gene encodes CDR1 LNHDA and CDR2 SQIVND (reference sequence). The V gene end was trimmed by 6 bases and the J gene end by 9 bases; junction bases not matched to a gene: 7. The CDR3 is made up of 13 amino acids. CDR3 nucleotide sequence: TGTGCCAGTAGCCTCCTAGGGACAGGTGAGCAGTTCTTC. This gives the protein CASSLLGTGEQFF. The full variable domain, its missing parts supplied by reference TRBV19 and TRBJ2-1, is DGGITQSPKYLFRKEGQNVTLSCEQNLNHDAMYWYRQDPGQGLRLIYYSQIVNDFQKGDIAEGYSVSREKKESFPLTVTSAQKNPTAFYLCASSLLGTGEQFFGPGTRLTVL.

The V gene is TRBV2, the J gene TRBJ2-1; 10 bases are a match to TRBD2. The germline V gene encodes CDR1 SNHLY and CDR2 FYNNEI. J was trimmed by 5 bases and V by 3 bases; bases with no gene match: 13. The CDR3 runs to 18 residues. The CDR3 reads CASSDSSLAGGNHNEQFF. In DNA form, the CDR3 reads TGTGCCAGCAGTGATTCATCTTTAGCGGGAGGTAACCACAATGAGCAGTTCTTC.

V usage is TRBV4-2 and J usage is TRBJ1-5; tentatively, D is TRBD1 (5 bases). The germline V gene encodes CDR1 LGHNA and CDR2 YNFKEQ. The CDR3 sequence is 16 residues long. The V end lost 0 bases, the J end lost 4 bases, and 13 bases lay between the germline ends. DNA of the CDR3: TGTGCCAGCAGCCAAGAGATGGGCAGGGTGAATCAGCCCCAGCATTTT. It encodes CASSQEMGRVNQPQHF.

V gene TRBV5-1 combines with J gene TRBJ1-1; D perhaps matches TRBD1 (5 bases). The V gene lost 2 bases and the J gene lost 3 bases, with 8 bases spanning the gap. The CDR3 extends over 13 amino acids. In germline, CDR1 is SGHRS, CDR2 YFSETQ. In DNA form, the CDR3 reads TGCGCCAGCAGCTTCGGGGGGGACACTGAAGCTTTCTTT. As protein: CASSFGGDTEAFF.

The chain is built from TRBV5-6 and TRBJ2-5; 8 nucleotides agree with TRBD1. V gave up 5 bases and J gave up 11 bases; unmatched junction bases: 14. Germline CDR1 SGHDT, CDR2 YYEEEE. This CDR3 region has 14 residues. The CDR3 bases are TGTGCCAGCAGTTCCGGGACAGGTCTTTGGGAGCAGTACTTC. Its protein is CASSSGTGLWEQYF.

The chain joins TRBV9 to TRBJ2-1, with 12 bases that match TRBD1. This CDR3 comprises 17 residues. Germline V gives CDR1 SGDLS, CDR2 YYNGEE. With V trimmed by 4 bases and J by 6 bases, 11 bases remained unmatched. CDR3 region: CASSLEMGQGAGNEQFF. The CDR3 DNA sequence: TGTGCCAGCAGCCTGGAGATGGGACAGGGGGCAGGCAATGAGCAGTTCTTC.

This sequence joins TRBV5-6 and TRBJ2-5; D gene unclear. CDR3 length: 12 residues. The germline V and J ends were trimmed by 1 base and 5 bases, with 6 bases remaining between them. Germline CDR1 reads SGHDT; CDR2 reads YYEEEE. The CDR3 is CASSLSQETQYF. Here the CDR3 DNA reads TGTGCCAGCAGCTTGTCGCAGGAGACCCAGTACTTC.

V gene TRBV10-3 combines with J gene TRBJ2-1; D is ambiguous. CDR3 length: 15 amino acids. Germline V CDR1 and CDR2: ENHRY, SYGVKD. V dropped 0 bases and J dropped 1 base, with 7 bases sitting between them. CDR3 nucleotides: TGTGCCATCAGTGAGTCGAAGCTGTCCTACAATGAGCAGTTCTTC. Its translation is CAISESKLSYNEQFF.

V and J are TRBV29-1 and TRBJ2-3, with TRBD2 as a possible D gene (5 bases). The CDR3 has 14 amino acids. The germline V gene encodes CDR1 SQVTM and CDR2 ANQGSEA. The CDR3 protein is CSNTEGGSTDTQYF. In nucleotides, the CDR3 is TGCAGTAACACCGAGGGCGGGTCAACAGATACGCAGTATTTT.

This sequence joins TRBV7-9 and TRBJ2-1; 15 bases are shared with TRBD2. With V trimmed by 5 bases and J by 1 base, 3 bases remained unmatched. Germline V CDR1 and CDR2: SEHNR, FQNEAQ (reference sequence). This CDR3 has 17 residues. Here the CDR3 reads CASSLGLAGGSYNEQFF. In DNA form, the CDR3 reads TGTGCCAGCAGCCTCGGACTAGCGGGGGGGTCCTACAATGAGCAGTTCTTC.

The chain joins TRBV15 to TRBJ2-6, with D maybe TRBD1 (5 bases). Between the trimmed V and J ends, which lost 3 bases and 3 bases, there was a span of 12 bases. Germline CDR1 is LNHNV and CDR2 is YYDKDF (reference sequence). CDR3 length: 16 residues. The CDR3 DNA is TGTGCCACCAGCAGGTTCAGGGTCGGTGGGGCCAACGTCCTGACTTTC. This codes for CATSRFRVGGANVLTF.

As regards this clone: This same CDR3 is encoded by further DNA sequences in the sample. This sequence joins TRBV15 and TRBJ1-2; D remains unclear. Germline lookup yields CDR1 LNHNV and CDR2 YYDKDF (reference sequence). The V gene lost 5 bases and the J gene lost 3 bases, with 7 bases spanning the gap. The CDR3 length is 12 residues. The CDR3 DNA follows: TGTGCCACCAGCCCGGGGTACTATGGCTACACCTTC. This sequence encodes CATSPGYYGYTF.